These 25 T cell receptor beta chains came from one sample sequenced in a study of T cell changes during pregnancy in multiple sclerosis. Libraries were prepared by immunoSEQ multiplex PCR; TCRdb keeps only in-frame clonotypes and omits some of them. The table lists some 85,000 clones, approximately 94% of them singletons. The source material was peripheral blood, sampled in the third trimester of pregnancy. These receptors were collected from a female donor with multiple sclerosis, enrolled in a pregnancy study.

The rearrangement links TRBV7-8 to TRBJ2-1; 10 bases are a match to TRBD2. Germline V gene data show CDR1 as SGHVS and CDR2 as FQNEAQ. V shed 0 bases, J shed 6 bases, and the junction held 11 bases outside the gene matches. The length of the CDR3 is 18 residues. CDR3 amino acids: CASSLALAGVMAGNEQFF. In DNA form, the CDR3 reads TGTGCCAGCAGCTTAGCGCTAGCGGGGGTTATGGCGGGCAATGAGCAGTTCTTC.

V and J are TRBV19 and TRBJ1-2, with 9 nucleotides matching TRBD1. Germline loops: CDR1 LNHDA, CDR2 SQIVND (reference sequence). V shed 8 bases and J 4 bases; nucleotides not matched to a gene: 11. This CDR3 is 15 amino acids long. CDR3 bases: TGTGCCAGTCTGATTTCCGGGACAGGGCCCTATGGCTACACCTTC. This codes for CASLISGTGPYGYTF.

The V gene is TRBV5-4, the J gene TRBJ2-4; 12 bases map to TRBD2. CDR1 is SGHNT, CDR2 YYREEE, per germline (reference sequence). This CDR3 is built from 19 residues. J gave up 1 base and V 4 bases, and 12 bases lay outside the gene matches. CDR3 DNA: TGTGCCAGCAGCGGACCTAGCGGGAGGGCCGGGGGGGCCAAAAACATTCAGTACTTC. Protein sequence: CASSGPSGRAGGAKNIQYF.

The chain has TRBV27 and TRBJ2-1; no firm D call. Deletions cut 7 bases from V and 7 bases from J, with 14 bases between. The CDR3 spans 13 residues. Looked up from germline, CDR1 is MNHEY and CDR2 is SMNVEV (reference sequence). The CDR3 sequence: CASTPSGFNEQFF. DNA for the CDR3: TGTGCCAGCACCCCCTCCGGGTTTAATGAGCAGTTCTTC.

The CDR3, as DNA: TGCGCCAGCACCCCGGGGTTCGGGTCAGATACGCAGTATTTT. This encodes CASTPGFGSDTQYF. The chain uses TRBV5-1 and TRBJ2-3; D is possibly TRBD2 (5 bases). The CDR3 has 14 residues. Trimming pared 6 bases from V and 4 bases from J, leaving 15 bases between. Germline assignment: CDR1 SGHRS and CDR2 YFSETQ.

The table lists this clone with a few counts. V usage is TRBV5-1 and J usage is TRBJ1-2; D is unclear. V lost 4 bases, J lost 7 bases, and 8 bases lay in between. The CDR3 has 11 amino acids. Germline-derived CDR1 and CDR2 are SGHRS and YFSETQ. The CDR3 loop reads CASSDLGGYTF. DNA for the CDR3: TGCGCCAGCAGCGACTTAGGTGGCTACACCTTC.

This clone was counted a single time. The J gene is TRBJ2-1, the V gene TRBV7-9; 11 bases line up with TRBD2. There are 17 residues in the CDR3. Losses at the gene ends were 6 bases for V and 3 bases for J; bases not matched to a gene: 10. Germline loops: CDR1 SEHNR, CDR2 FQNEAQ (reference sequence). The CDR3 sequence: CASRPGRGLADYNEQFF. The CDR3 DNA follows: TGTGCCAGCAGGCCAGGACGGGGACTAGCGGACTACAATGAGCAGTTCTTC.

The genes are TRBV5-1 and TRBJ2-2; 7 bases are shared with TRBD2. CDR3 size: 16 residues. Per germline, CDR1 SGHRS and CDR2 YFSETQ. Germline trimming cut 0 bases from V and 5 bases from J; bases unmatched to any gene: 7. This CDR3 is CASSLVGGGRTGELFF. CDR3 nucleotides: TGCGCCAGCAGCTTGGTCGGGGGAGGGCGAACCGGGGAGCTGTTTTTT.

The CDR3: CASSPGQGATIYF. The DNA for the CDR3 is TGTGCCAGCAGCCCCGGACAGGGAGCCACCATATATTTT. The chain uses TRBV5-4 and TRBJ1-3; 8 nucleotides match TRBD1. With 4 bases clipped from V and 9 bases from J, the junction kept 6 bases outside the gene matches. There are 13 residues in the CDR3. Germline lookup yields CDR1 SGHNT and CDR2 YYREEE (reference sequence).

The chain employs TRBV18 and TRBJ2-5, with 10 bases that match TRBD2. Germline CDR1 is KGHSH and CDR2 is LQKENI. The V gene end was trimmed by 1 base and the J gene end by 2 bases; junction bases not matched to a gene: 10. The length of the CDR3 is 18 residues. This chain's CDR3 is CASSPQLAGELGQETQYF. The CDR3 region has the DNA TGTGCCAGCTCACCACAGCTAGCGGGAGAATTGGGACAAGAGACCCAGTACTTC. Using reference TRBV18 and TRBJ2-5 for the parts outside the CDR3, the full variable domain is NAGVMQNPRHLVRRRGQEARLRCSPMKGHSHVYWYRQLPEEGLKFMVYLQKENIIDESGMPKERFSAEFPKEGPSILRIQQVVRGDSAAYFCASSPQLAGELGQETQYFGPGTRLLVL.

The chain couples TRBV18 to TRBJ2-1; 8 bases fit TRBD2. V was pared by 4 bases and J by 4 bases, with 12 bases of the junction left unmatched. Germline loops: CDR1 KGHSH, CDR2 LQKENI. The CDR3 covers 17 residues. This chain's CDR3 is CASSQTAGTRAYNEQFF. The CDR3 DNA is TGTGCCAGCTCACAGACCGCCGGGACTAGGGCTTACAATGAGCAGTTCTTC.

The count of this clone is one. V is TRBV11-3 and J is TRBJ2-1; the match to TRBD2 covers 7 bases. Germline CDR1 is SGHNT and CDR2 is YENEEA. The CDR3 has 11 amino acids. The V segment lost 4 bases and the J segment 13 bases; nucleotides outside the gene matches: 4. CDR3: CASSYGGVQFF. The DNA of the CDR3 is TGTGCCAGCAGCTATGGGGGGGTTCAGTTCTTC.

This clone was detected once. J is TRBJ2-7 and V is TRBV6-6, with 8 bases matching TRBD2. J lost 4 bases, V lost 0 bases, and 8 bases had no gene match. This CDR3 spans 16 amino acids. Germline CDR1 reads MNHNY; CDR2 reads SVGAGI (reference sequence). The CDR3, as DNA: TGTGCCAGCAGTTACTCGAGTGGTAGCGGGGAATACGAGCAGTACTTC. This gives the protein CASSYSSGSGEYEQYF.

CDR3 amino acids: CASSSGMAYEQYF. For the CDR3, the DNA is TGTGCCAGCAGTTCCGGGATGGCCTACGAGCAGTACTTC. The chain recombines TRBV6-5 with TRBJ2-7, with a tentative D call TRBD2 (5 bases). The V end lost 4 bases, the J end lost 2 bases, and 9 bases lay between the germline ends. CDR3 length: 13 amino acids. Germline V lookup: CDR1 MNHEY, CDR2 SVGAGI.

The rearrangement links TRBV15 to TRBJ2-7, with a weak D call TRBD1 (5 bases). This CDR3 contains 13 residues. Germline loops: CDR1 LNHNV, CDR2 YYDKDF (reference sequence). V was shortened by 6 bases and J by 7 bases, with 16 bases between the two germline ends. The DNA for the CDR3 is TGTGCCACCAGAGACATGCTCACAGGTGAGCAGTACTTC. Translation gives CATRDMLTGEQYF.

The count of this clone is one. The V and J genes are TRBV6-1 and TRBJ2-3; 9 nucleotides match TRBD1. The CDR3 sequence is 14 residues long. With 6 bases clipped from V and 3 bases from J, the junction kept 4 bases outside the gene matches. Germline-derived CDR1 and CDR2 are MNHNS and SASEGT. CDR3 sequence: CASSWDRETDTQYF. The DNA of the CDR3 is TGTGCCAGCAGCTGGGACAGGGAAACAGATACGCAGTATTTT.

The chain joins TRBV21-1 to TRBJ2-5; the table's D call, TRBD1, was not checked against the DNA. TRBV21-1 is given as a pseudogene. The CDR3 extends over 15 amino acids. The CDR3 region has the DNA TGTGCCAGCAGCGAACAACGACAGGGTCGGGAGACCCAGTACTTC. Translated: CASSEQRQGRETQYF.

The chain recombines TRBV5-1 with TRBJ2-7, with TRBD2 matching over 13 bases. With V trimmed by 5 bases and J by 4 bases, 6 bases remained unmatched. CDR1 SGHRS and CDR2 YFSETQ come from the germline V gene. This CDR3 spans 15 amino acids. This CDR3 is CASSLGLAGEYEQYF. CDR3 nucleotide sequence: TGCGCCAGCAGTCTTGGACTAGCGGGAGAATACGAGCAGTACTTC.

The chain is built from TRBV2 and TRBJ2-3, with 9 bases identical to TRBD2. The germline V gene encodes CDR1 SNHLY and CDR2 FYNNEI. J gave up 2 bases and V 3 bases, and 6 bases lay outside the gene matches. This CDR3 spans 16 amino acids. CDR3 residues: CASSDDSGRPTDTQYF. The CDR3 DNA reads as TGTGCCAGCAGTGACGATAGCGGGAGACCCACAGATACGCAGTATTTT.

This sequence joins TRBV18 and TRBJ2-2; 7 bases fit TRBD1. V dropped 3 bases and J dropped 8; count of bases not matched to a gene: 6. The CDR3 runs 14 residues. Germline V gene sequence: CDR1 KGHSH, CDR2 LQKENI. The CDR3 sequence: CASSPGTAMGELFF. Written as DNA, the CDR3 is TGTGCCAGCTCACCGGGGACAGCTATGGGGGAGCTGTTTTTT.

The rearrangement uses TRBV7-8 and TRBJ2-7, with TRBD2 identical over 13 bases. This CDR3 contains 14 residues. Germline trimming cut 3 bases from V and 5 bases from J; bases unmatched to any gene: 1. Germline assignment: CDR1 SGHVS and CDR2 FQNEAQ. As DNA, the CDR3 is TGTGCCAGCAGCTTCGGGACTAGCGGGAACGAGCAGTACTTC. It is translated as CASSFGTSGNEQYF.

The V and J genes are TRBV27 and TRBJ2-7, with 7 bases identical to TRBD1. V lost 3 bases and J lost 6; bases outside the gene matches: 5. In germline, CDR1 is MNHEY, CDR2 SMNVEV (reference sequence). The length of the CDR3 is 13 residues. This chain's CDR3 is CASSFKGAGEQYF. The DNA for the CDR3 is TGTGCCAGCAGTTTTAAGGGGGCGGGCGAGCAGTACTTC.

The chain combines TRBV19 with TRBJ2-7; TRBD1 matches at 10 bases. There are 15 residues in the CDR3. Germline V gene sequence: CDR1 LNHDA, CDR2 SQIVND (reference sequence). V lost 3 bases to trimming and J lost 5 bases; unmatched junction nucleotides: 7. CDR3 nucleotide sequence: TGTGCCAGTAGTATCCCGGACAGGGGGAGCAACGAGCAGTACTTC. Amino acids: CASSIPDRGSNEQYF.

This chain connects TRBV5-1 to TRBJ1-1; D might be TRBD1 (6 bases). Trimming removed 1 base from V and 4 bases from J, with 20 bases in between. Germline V gene sequence: CDR1 SGHRS, CDR2 YFSETQ. CDR3 size: 17 residues. Here the CDR3 reads CASSLFWGKGVGTEAFF. CDR3 nucleotide sequence: TGCGCCAGCAGCTTGTTTTGGGGAAAGGGGGTCGGCACTGAAGCTTTCTTT.

This chain connects TRBV7-8 to TRBJ2-5, with 7 bases that match TRBD2. Germline V gene sequence: CDR1 SGHVS, CDR2 FQNEAQ. V was pared by 3 bases and J by 5 bases, with 3 bases of the junction left unmatched. CDR3 length: 13 residues. CDR3 residues: CASSLGGWETQYF. CDR3 nucleotides: TGTGCCAGCAGCTTGGGGGGGTGGGAGACCCAGTACTTC.